Each of the 8 T cell receptor beta chains below was sequenced from the same sample in a study of T cell repertoires in cytomegalovirus infection. From the reads, TCRdb called clonotypes with MiXCR, one entry per CDR3 protein. The sample consists of a few hundred thousand distinct CDR3 sequences, 18% of them appearing once. Sequenced input: PBMCs. Receptors were obtained from a human donor in good health (CMV status not recorded). Some clones in this sample may be carry-over from other donors' samples.

There are a few counts of this clonotype. The chain employs TRBV6-2 or TRBV6-3 and TRBJ2-3; 7 nucleotides align to TRBD1. CDR3 size: 12 residues. CDR1 is MNHEY, CDR2 SVGEGT, per germline. V shed 6 bases and J 4 bases; nucleotides not matched to a gene: 1. CDR3: CASRTGSDTQYF. CDR3 DNA: TGTGCCAGCAGGACAGGGTCAGATACGCAGTATTTT.

This clonotype was observed many times. The chain is built from TRBV28 and TRBJ2-7; 7 nucleotides match TRBD1. CDR3 length equals 14 residues. V was pared by 6 bases and J by 3 bases, with 8 bases of the junction left unmatched. CDR1 and CDR2 (germline): MDHEN, SYDVKM. CDR3 loop: CASSYTDRIYEQYF. The CDR3 nucleotides are TGTGCCAGCAGCTACACGGACAGGATCTACGAGCAGTACTTC.

The table lists this clonotype with many counts. The chain employs TRBV7-2 and TRBJ2-3; D unclear. V was trimmed by 5 bases and J by 4 bases, leaving 19 bases between them. In germline, CDR1 is SGHTA, CDR2 FQGNSA. This CDR3 contains 16 residues. CDR3 sequence (DNA): TGTGCCAGCAGCCCCCGGACCCTAAATAGGGCAGATACGCAGTATTTT. Residues: CASSPRTLNRADTQYF.

The chain links TRBV3-1 to TRBJ2-5; possible D gene TRBD2, 7 bases. This CDR3 contains 17 residues. V lost 0 bases and J 4 bases, leaving 18 bases between the germline ends. CDR1 is LGHDT, CDR2 YNNKEL, per germline (reference sequence). As DNA, the CDR3 is TGTGCCAGCAGCCAAGATTATGTGGGGGGGGGGCGAGAGACCCAGTACTTC. This sequence encodes CASSQDYVGGGRETQYF.

The chain has TRBV10-3 and TRBJ2-7, with 8 bases fitting TRBD2. This CDR3 has 16 residues. Germline CDR1 and CDR2: ENHRY and SYGVKD. V lost 5 bases to trimming and J lost 1 base; unmatched junction nucleotides: 10. The CDR3: CAISLGRRGDSYEQYF. As DNA, the CDR3 is TGTGCCATCAGTCTGGGGAGGCGGGGGGATTCCTACGAGCAGTACTTC.

The chain links TRBV7-2 to TRBJ2-3; D gene ambiguous. This CDR3 is 14 amino acids long. The germline V gene encodes CDR1 SGHTA and CDR2 FQGNSA. Trimming removed 0 bases from V and 6 bases from J, with 10 bases in between. The DNA for the CDR3 is TGTGCCAGCAGCTTAGCGCTGGAAGCCGATACGCAGTATTTT. Translated, it gives CASSLALEADTQYF.

The CDR3 sequence is CASSLGRAEYGYTF. CDR3 bases: TGTGCCAGCAGCTTGGGCAGGGCGGAGTATGGCTACACCTTC. The genes are TRBV5-6 and TRBJ1-2; D is possibly TRBD1 (5 bases). This CDR3 region has 14 residues. V lost 0 bases to trimming and J lost 5 bases, with 11 bases between them. Germline CDR1 SGHDT, CDR2 YYEEEE.

This clonotype came up many times. V and J are TRBV7-2 and TRBJ2-5; D not resolved. Per the germline V gene, CDR1 is SGHTA and CDR2 is FQGNSA. Deletions cut 4 bases from V and 9 bases from J, with 15 bases between. This CDR3 is 13 amino acids long. The CDR3 DNA is TGTGCCAGCAGCTCGTTAGTTGGGTTTTCCCAGTACTTC. Amino acids: CASSSLVGFSQYF.